This entry describes one TCR beta chain. Its antigen is undetermined. The sample belongs to a study of T cells in tuberculosis. The study's findings and limits: Samples were chosen by availability of cryopreserved specimens. Active tuberculosis alpha repertoires lay closer to GMM-specific TCRs than controls'.

This CDR3 has 16 amino acids. V was cut by 4 bases and J by 4 bases, with 19 bases left in between. Germline values: CDR1 LNHDA, CDR2 SQIVND (reference sequence). Generated by immunoSEQ multiplex PCR, the TCRdb table keeps only in-frame clones and is missing some. The repertoire has roughly 30,000 clones, about nine tenths of them found once; the top ten carry 2.2%. This receptor was identified in a donor between 10 and 35 years old with latent tuberculosis or without tuberculosis infection. The specimen was PBMCs. The rearrangement uses TRBV19 and TRBJ2-5, with D unclear. The CDR3 nucleotides are TGTGCCAGTAGTACTACCCCCAGACCCGAGCGAGAGACCCAGTACTTC. Amino acid sequence: CASSTTPRPERETQYF.